Each of the 11 T cell receptor beta chains below was sequenced from the same sample in a study of Graves' ophthalmopathy and Graves' hyperthyroidism. RNA transcripts yielded amplified TCR beta CDR3 regions. HTBI-primed RT-PCR formed the first round, and a multiplex PCR formed the second. Each CDR3 protein gets one entry after TCRdb re-called the multiplex PCR reads with MiXCR. The sample lists hundreds of thousands of distinct CDR3 sequences; roughly 20% were seen once. What was sequenced was peripheral blood. The receptors derive from a woman in her late teens or twenties with stable Graves' hyperthyroidism. Some clones in this sample may be carry-over from other donors' samples.

This clonotype has a count of ten or more. This rearrangement joins TRBV18 to TRBJ2-4; possibly TRBD1 for D (6 bases). Germline V gene sequence: CDR1 KGHSH, CDR2 LQKENI. This CDR3 spans 14 amino acids. The V end was cut by 0 bases, the J end by 3 bases, with 6 bases between. This CDR3 is CASSPPGHKNIQYF. Written as DNA, the CDR3 is TGTGCCAGCTCACCACCGGGACACAAAAACATTCAGTACTTC. The variable domain in full, with the rest retrieved from reference TRBV18 and TRBJ2-4, is NAGVMQNPRHLVRRRGQEARLRCSPMKGHSHVYWYRQLPEEGLKFMVYLQKENIIDESGMPKERFSAEFPKEGPSILRIQQVVRGDSAAYFCASSPPGHKNIQYFGAGTRLSVL.

The table lists this clonotype with many counts. The chain joins TRBV6-5 to TRBJ1-1, with D possibly matching TRBD1 (5 bases). In germline, CDR1 is MNHEY, CDR2 SVGAGI. This CDR3 has 12 residues. With 2 bases removed from V and 8 bases from J, the gap between germline ends came to 9 bases. The CDR3 DNA follows: TGTGCCAGCAGTTACGGGGAGGGGGAAGCTTTCTTT. It codes for CASSYGEGEAFF.

This clonotype was seen a few times. The V gene is TRBV6-5, the J gene TRBJ2-7; D gene uncertain. Germline V gene sequence: CDR1 MNHEY, CDR2 SVGAGI. CDR3 length: 14 residues. V was cut by 2 bases and J by 3 bases, with 11 bases left in between. CDR3 bases: TGTGCCAGCAGTTACCCCAGATTAATCTACGAGCAGTACTTC. It is translated as CASSYPRLIYEQYF.

The chain employs TRBV11-2 and TRBJ2-7, with 16 bases that match TRBD2. Germline CDR1 SGHAT, CDR2 FQNNGV. This CDR3 is 18 amino acids long. The trim removed 3 bases at V and 6 bases at J, leaving 11 bases unmatched. The CDR3 nucleotides read TGTGCCAGCAGCTTGTTACCGGGACTAGCGGGAGGGCGATCCGAGCAGTACTTC. The encoded protein is CASSLLPGLAGGRSEQYF.

This clonotype was seen ten or more times. The rearrangement joins TRBV12-3 or TRBV12-4 to TRBJ2-7; a possible D gene is TRBD2 (5 bases). CDR3 size: 15 residues. With 6 bases removed from V and 0 bases from J, the gap between germline ends came to 15 bases. The CDR3 nucleotides read TGTGCCAGCAGCTCCTCGTCGGGGAGCTCCTACGAGCAGTACTTC. Protein: CASSSSSGSSYEQYF.

The J gene is TRBJ2-5, the V gene TRBV18; weak D call: TRBD2 (6 bases). Germline CDR1 reads KGHSH; CDR2 reads LQKENI. This CDR3 region has 18 residues. V was pared by 2 bases and J by 5 bases, with 24 bases between. CDR3 nucleotide sequence: TGTGCCAGCTCACCAATGGCGGAGGGATGGAAGATCCGTGAGACCCAGTACTTC. Translation: CASSPMAEGWKIRETQYF.

V usage is TRBV11-3 and J usage is TRBJ2-2, with D unclear. This CDR3 is built from 16 residues. Germline assignment: CDR1 SGHNT and CDR2 YENEEA. The V end was cut by 2 bases, the J end by 6 bases, with 16 bases between. This CDR3 reads CASSLMALGLAGELFF. CDR3 nucleotides: TGTGCCAGCAGCTTAATGGCCCTGGGTTTAGCCGGGGAGCTGTTTTTT.

As for this clonotype: An end of the junction does not agree with germline; a read error may underlie this. This chain joins TRBV7-2 and TRBJ2-4, with TRBD2 identical over 9 bases. CDR1 SGHTA and CDR2 FQGNSA come from the germline V gene. CDR3 size: 17 residues. The CDR3 nucleotides read TGTGCCAGCAGCCTTCTGGCGCGGGAGGGCCCGGTAAACATTAAGTACTTC. Protein product: CASSLLAREGPVNIKYF. Full variable domain (rest looked up from reference TRBV7-2 and TRBJ2-4): GAGVSQSPSNKVTEKGKDVELRCDPISGHTALYWYRQSLGQGLEFLIYFQGNSAPDKSGLPSDRFSAERTGGSVSTLTIQRTQQEDSAVYLCASSLLAREGPVNIKYFGAGTRLSVL.

This clonotype was recorded at least ten times. J is TRBJ2-5 and V is TRBV7-8; the D gene is possibly TRBD2 (7 bases). The germline V and J ends were trimmed by 1 base and 4 bases, with 16 bases remaining between them. This CDR3 contains 16 residues. Looked up from germline, CDR1 is SGHVS and CDR2 is FQNEAQ. CDR3 sequence (DNA): TGTGCCAGCAGCTTAGTCGTCGCGGGGGCGCGAGAGACCCAGTACTTC. Translating it yields CASSLVVAGARETQYF.

The table lists this clonotype with many counts. The V and J genes are TRBV13 and TRBJ1-2; D is possibly TRBD1 (6 bases). The V and J ends lost 1 base and 13 bases respectively, with 16 bases between them. Germline values: CDR1 PRHDT, CDR2 FYEKMQ (reference sequence). The CDR3 is made up of 13 amino acids. As DNA, the CDR3 is TGTGCCAGCAGCTTAGATGGGGGGCGCGATGCCACCTTC. Translation gives CASSLDGGRDATF.

At least ten counts were recorded for this clonotype. J is TRBJ1-2 and V is TRBV4-1; 7 positions match TRBD1. Losses at the gene ends were 4 bases for V and 1 base for J; bases not matched to a gene: 15. The germline V gene encodes CDR1 MGHRA and CDR2 YSYEKL. CDR3 length equals 18 residues. This chain's CDR3 is CASSLLPVSGGNNYGYTF. For the CDR3, the DNA is TGCGCCAGCAGCCTACTACCTGTTTCAGGGGGGAATAACTATGGCTACACCTTC.